The 4 T cell receptor beta chains reported below all come from one sample, sequenced in a study of cytomegalovirus exposure and HLA in healthy donors. A multiplex PCR was run with 60 Vbeta primers and 13 Jbeta primers. Method: immunoSEQ multiplex PCR; TCRdb's copy keeps in-frame clones and lacks some. The sample contains 140,000 to 150,000 clones, approximately 86% of which appear only once. Sequenced material: PBMCs. The receptor source for this set is a woman aged 40 to 55 in good health and CMV-seronegative.

The J gene is TRBJ1-4, the V gene TRBV19; D is undetermined. The V end lost 3 bases, the J end lost 4 bases, and 12 bases lay between the germline ends. From germline, CDR1 is LNHDA and CDR2 SQIVND (reference sequence). This CDR3 is built from 15 residues. The CDR3 loop reads CASSMAGLGNEKLFF. CDR3 coding DNA: TGTGCCAGTAGTATGGCTGGGCTTGGTAATGAAAAACTGTTTTTT.

The chain links TRBV5-1 to TRBJ2-3; D perhaps matches TRBD2 (6 bases). With 3 bases removed from V and 3 bases from J, the gap between germline ends came to 20 bases. Germline-derived CDR1 and CDR2 are SGHRS and YFSETQ. This CDR3 region has 17 residues. Here the CDR3 DNA reads TGCGCCAGCAGCTGGGCATTAGACGGGGGAGTAACAGATACGCAGTATTTT. It specifies CASSWALDGGVTDTQYF.

This chain links TRBV28 with TRBJ2-6; D is ambiguous. The CDR3 is 13 residues long. Germline lookup yields CDR1 MDHEN and CDR2 SYDVKM. V was clipped by 7 bases and J by 0 bases, with 4 bases between them. DNA of the CDR3: TGTGCCAGCACTATCTCTGGGGCCAACGTCCTGACTTTC. Translating it yields CASTISGANVLTF.

The V call is TRBV5-1, the J call TRBJ2-3, with 14 bases fitting TRBD2. Looked up from germline, CDR1 is SGHRS and CDR2 is YFSETQ. J was trimmed by 3 bases and V by 6 bases; bases with no gene match: 3. The CDR3 sequence is 15 residues long. CDR3: CASMGLAGVTDTQYF. For the CDR3, the DNA is TGCGCCAGCATGGGACTAGCGGGAGTGACAGATACGCAGTATTTT. Full variable domain (remainder filled in from reference TRBV5-1 and TRBJ2-3): KAGVTQTPRYLIKTRGQQVTLSCSPISGHRSVSWYQQTPGQGLQFLFEYFSETQRNKGNFPGRFSGRQFSNSRSEMNVSTLELGDSALYLCASMGLAGVTDTQYFGPGTRLTVL.